These 11 T cell receptor beta chains came from one sample sequenced in a study of T cells after yellow fever vaccination. TCRdb re-derived calls from the 5' RACE reads in MiXCR, one entry per CDR3 protein. Of more than 250,000 distinct CDR3 sequences listed, around 6.8% are singletons. The sequences come from PBMCs, collected roughly 46 days after the first yellow fever vaccination. All receptors derive from a man between 18 and 29 years old who received the YFV17D yellow fever vaccine.

This clonotype was counted only a few times. The chain uses TRBV11-3 and TRBJ2-2; the match to TRBD2 covers 9 bases. The CDR3 totals 15 residues. The germline CDR1 and CDR2 sequences are SGHNT and YENEEA. V shed 6 bases, J shed 3 bases, and the junction held 5 bases outside the gene matches. The CDR3: CASRSASGDTGELFF. CDR3 DNA sequence: TGTGCCAGCAGATCCGCTAGCGGGGACACCGGGGAGCTGTTTTTT.

This clonotype was recorded a few times. The V gene is TRBV27, the J gene TRBJ2-2; 7 bases map to TRBD1. Germline V CDR1 and CDR2: MNHEY, SMNVEV (reference sequence). The CDR3 sequence is 14 residues long. V lost 8 bases, J lost 6 bases, and 9 bases stayed unmatched. This CDR3 reads CASLDRVGAGELFF. The CDR3 nucleotides read TGTGCCAGCTTAGACAGGGTTGGGGCCGGGGAGCTGTTTTTT.

The V call is TRBV7-9, the J call TRBJ2-7, with D perhaps TRBD1 (6 bases). CDR3 size: 14 residues. The germline V gene encodes CDR1 SEHNR and CDR2 FQNEAQ (reference sequence). The V end was cut by 5 bases, the J end by 2 bases, with 13 bases between. CDR3 coding DNA: TGTGCCAGCAGCCCCCGACAGGATACCTACGAGCAGTACGTC. Translated: CASSPRQDTYEQYV.

This clonotype was detected a few times. The chain uses TRBV6-5 and TRBJ2-1; 8 bases are a match to TRBD2. With 4 bases clipped from V and 7 bases from J, the junction kept 6 bases outside the gene matches. Looked up from germline, CDR1 is MNHEY and CDR2 is SVGAGI. The CDR3 runs 14 residues. The CDR3 sequence: CASSWNGGGNEQFF. Here the CDR3 DNA reads TGTGCCAGCAGTTGGAACGGGGGGGGGAATGAGCAGTTCTTC.

The rearrangement uses TRBV20-1 and TRBJ1-2; 9 bases line up with TRBD1. Germline CDR1 and CDR2: DFQATT and SNEGSKA (reference sequence). V lost 8 bases, J lost 2 bases, and 3 bases stayed unmatched. The CDR3 sequence is 12 residues long. The CDR3 loop is CSPGQGNYGYTF. CDR3 coding DNA: TGCAGTCCCGGACAGGGGAACTATGGCTACACCTTC.

The V gene is TRBV19, the J gene TRBJ2-5; the D is unclear. This CDR3 has 13 amino acids. The V end was cut by 2 bases, the J end by 5 bases, with 9 bases between. From germline, CDR1 is LNHDA and CDR2 SQIVND (reference sequence). The CDR3 DNA reads as TGTGCCAGTAGTATAAGACATCAGGAGACCCAGTACTTC. Protein product: CASSIRHQETQYF.

In its sample, this clonotype was seen a few times. The rearrangement uses TRBV7-9 and TRBJ1-1; D uncertain. This CDR3 is 15 amino acids long. CDR1 is SEHNR and CDR2 is FQNEAQ in the germline V gene (reference sequence). Trimming took off 3 bases at V and 0 bases at J, with 11 bases between the two ends. CDR3 amino acids: CASSFWPRLNTEAFF. CDR3 DNA: TGTGCCAGCAGCTTTTGGCCCCGGTTGAACACTGAAGCTTTCTTT. Combining the CDR3 with reference TRBV7-9 and TRBJ1-1 gives the whole variable domain DTGVSQNPRHKITKRGQNVTFRCDPISEHNRLYWYRQTLGQGPEFLTYFQNEAQLEKSRLLSDRFSAERPKGSFSTLEIQRTEQGDSAMYLCASSFWPRLNTEAFFGQGTRLTVV.

This clonotype was counted only a few times. V usage is TRBV30 and J usage is TRBJ2-3, with D perhaps matching TRBD2 (6 bases). CDR3 size: 12 residues. The V end was cut by 0 bases, the J end by 14 bases, with 15 bases between. The germline CDR1 and CDR2 sequences are GTSNPN and SVGIG (reference sequence). For the CDR3, the DNA is TGTGCCTGGAGTGTCGGGAGCAGCGTTGGGTATTTT. The encoded protein is CAWSVGSSVGYF.

The rearrangement joins TRBV7-3 to TRBJ1-3; D is unresolved. V was cut by 2 bases and J by 5 bases, with 7 bases left in between. The CDR3 sequence is 13 residues long. Germline loops: CDR1 SGHTA, CDR2 FQGTGA. The CDR3 sequence is CASSLERRNTIYF. CDR3 sequence (DNA): TGTGCCAGCAGCTTAGAACGGCGAAACACCATATATTTT.

The table lists this clonotype with a few counts. The rearrangement links TRBV6-2 or TRBV6-3 to TRBJ2-7, with TRBD1 identical over 7 bases. After removal of 8 bases from V and 2 bases from J, the junction contained 6 bases not matched to a gene. This CDR3 is built from 13 residues. Germline V gene lookup returns CDR1 MNHEY and CDR2 SVGEGT. The CDR3 DNA is TGTGCCAGCGGTGACAGGGCCCCCTACGAGCAGTACGTC. Translating it yields CASGDRAPYEQYV.

In its sample, this clonotype was seen many times. V is TRBV6-2 or TRBV6-3 and J is TRBJ2-5, with 11 bases identical to TRBD2. With 6 bases clipped from V and 0 bases from J, the junction kept 3 bases outside the gene matches. CDR1 and CDR2 from the germline V gene are MNHEY and SVGEGT. The CDR3 is 15 residues long. Here the CDR3 DNA reads TGTGCCAGCAGGCTAGCGGGGGGCCACCAAGAGACCCAGTACTTC. Translated: CASRLAGGHQETQYF.